This TCR beta chain was identified in a study of OX40 agonist ivuxolimab in advanced cancers. Study context: Participants averaged approximately 61 years of age (range roughly 23 to 79) and were roughly 83% male.

Sequenced by immunoSEQ multiplex PCR; TCRdb stores in-frame clones only, minus some. The profile shows fewer than 85,000 clones, approximately 80% of them singletons. The CDR3 length is 11 residues. Trimming took 6 bases from V and 3 from J, leaving 8 bases between them. CDR1 DFQATT and CDR2 SNEGSKA come from the germline V gene (reference sequence). The source was CD4+ or CD8+ T cells sorted from blood, collected in a trial of the OX40 agonist ivuxolimab. The V call is TRBV20-1, the J call TRBJ1-2; D not certain. The origin of this receptor is an adult with an advanced solid tumor such as melanoma, head and neck, liver or kidney cancer. The CDR3 DNA sequence: TGCAGTGCCAAAATCGACTATGGCTACACCTTC. The encoded protein is CSAKIDYGYTF.